The 27 T cell receptor beta chains reported below all come from one sample, sequenced in a study of graft-versus-host responses after intestinal transplantation. Sequencing used immunoSEQ multiplex PCR; TCRdb keeps in-frame clones, though not all of them. This table holds about 10,000 clones, roughly 32% found once. The source was alloreactive CD4+ T cells from a mixed lymphocyte reaction culture, collected before transplantation. This sample's subset: CFSE-low proliferating T cells sorted from roughly 6-day pre-transplant mixed lymphocyte reaction (GvH or HvG direction). These receptors originate from a human patient who was an organ donor for intestinal transplantation.

By share, this clone ranks as medium-sized. V is TRBV5-4 and J is TRBJ1-1; D not certain. V was clipped by 0 bases and J by 5 bases, with 2 bases between them. This CDR3 contains 11 residues. Germline loops: CDR1 SGHNT, CDR2 YYREEE (reference sequence). The CDR3 DNA sequence: TGTGCCAGCAGCTTGGGGACTGAAGCTTTCTTT. Translating gives CASSLGTEAFF.

This chain joins TRBV11-2 and TRBJ2-5, with D possibly matching TRBD1 (6 bases). The V gene lost 4 bases and the J gene lost 1 base, with 13 bases spanning the gap. This CDR3 has 15 amino acids. Germline V gene sequence: CDR1 SGHAT, CDR2 FQNNGV. The CDR3, as DNA: TGTGCCAGCAGCTCCTCCGGGACACCCCAAGAGACCCAGTACTTC. Translation: CASSSSGTPQETQYF.

The chain is built from TRBV2 and TRBJ2-2; D perhaps matches TRBD1 (6 bases). The CDR3 sequence is 14 residues long. Germline V gene lookup returns CDR1 SNHLY and CDR2 FYNNEI. Trimming took off 6 bases at V and 6 bases at J, with 14 bases between the two ends. CDR3 bases: TGTGCCAGCAGGAGAGAGGACAGTGCCGGGGAGCTGTTTTTT. Translating gives CASRREDSAGELFF.

CDR3 amino acids: CASSRDRGDTEAFF. DNA for the CDR3: TGTGCCAGCTCACGAGACAGGGGAGACACTGAAGCTTTCTTT. The chain uses TRBV18 and TRBJ1-1; 8 bases align to TRBD1. Looked up from germline, CDR1 is KGHSH and CDR2 is LQKENI. The CDR3 spans 14 residues. Trimming cost V 4 bases and J 3 bases; bases outside gene matches: 4.

This clone was seen only a few times. The V call is TRBV7-2, the J call TRBJ2-7; D is possibly TRBD1 (6 bases). This CDR3 comprises 14 residues. CDR1 and CDR2 (germline): SGHTA, FQGNSA. V lost 1 base and J 3 bases, leaving 10 bases between the germline ends. The CDR3 bases are TGTGCCAGCAGCTTAGTGGACAGTATCTACGAGCAGTACTTC. Residues: CASSLVDSIYEQYF. Looking up the rest from reference TRBV7-2 and TRBJ2-7 gives the full variable domain: GAGVSQSPSNKVTEKGKDVELRCDPISGHTALYWYRQSLGQGLEFLIYFQGNSAPDKSGLPSDRFSAERTGGSVSTLTIQRTQQEDSAVYLCASSLVDSIYEQYFGPGTRLTVT.

The rearrangement links TRBV7-2 to TRBJ2-2; D possibly corresponds to TRBD2 (5 bases). In germline, CDR1 is SGHTA, CDR2 FQGNSA. This CDR3 has 14 amino acids. Trimming took 6 bases from V and 3 from J, leaving 11 bases between them. The CDR3 here is CASSSGLYTGELFF. CDR3 nucleotides: TGTGCCAGCAGTTCCGGACTGTACACCGGGGAGCTGTTTTTT.

The chain links TRBV7-3 to TRBJ2-2, with TRBD2 matching over 14 bases. The CDR3 spans 18 residues. V dropped 4 bases and J dropped 3; count of bases not matched to a gene: 7. The V gene's germline CDR1 is SGHTA and CDR2 FQGTGA. CDR3 coding DNA: TGTGCCAGCAGCTCTTCAGGACTAGCGGGGGGAGACACCGGGGAGCTGTTTTTT. It specifies CASSSSGLAGGDTGELFF.

The chain uses TRBV13 and TRBJ2-5, with a possible D match to TRBD2 (6 bases). CDR1 and CDR2 from the germline V gene are PRHDT and FYEKMQ (reference sequence). V gave up 4 bases and J gave up 5 bases, with 11 bases separating them. The CDR3 runs to 13 residues. The CDR3 sequence: CASSWTNRETQYF. The DNA for the CDR3 is TGTGCCAGCAGCTGGACTAACCGGGAGACCCAGTACTTC.

This chain connects TRBV4-2 to TRBJ2-3; D is unresolved. The germline V gene encodes CDR1 LGHNA and CDR2 YNFKEQ. The V end was cut by 1 base, the J end by 6 bases, with 11 bases between. This CDR3 has 14 residues. For the CDR3, the DNA is TGTGCCAGCAGCCAAGGACTCTCCTGGGATACGCAGTATTTT. Amino acid sequence: CASSQGLSWDTQYF.

The gene calls are TRBV2 and TRBJ1-5; tentative D call: TRBD1 (5 bases). The CDR3 runs to 15 residues. CDR1 SNHLY and CDR2 FYNNEI come from the germline V gene. Trimming took off 6 bases at V and 7 bases at J, with 19 bases between the two ends. In DNA form, the CDR3 reads TGTGCCAGCAGCGACTTACGCGGGGGGGAGCAGCCCCAGCATTTT. Residues: CASSDLRGGEQPQHF.

This clone was recorded a few times. The chain carries TRBV4-2 and TRBJ2-1, with 10 positions matching TRBD2. Germline V lookup: CDR1 LGHNA, CDR2 YNFKEQ. V was clipped by 3 bases and J by 4 bases; unmatched bases: 6. This CDR3 region has 16 residues. DNA of the CDR3: TGTGCCAGCAGCCATGCTAGCGGGGGTAATTACAATGAGCAGTTCTTC. It encodes CASSHASGGNYNEQFF.

The chain recombines TRBV5-6 with TRBJ1-1; no firm D call. CDR3 size: 15 residues. V shed 2 bases and J shed 1 base, with 12 bases lying between them. Germline V gives CDR1 SGHDT, CDR2 YYEEEE. The CDR3 DNA follows: TGTGCCAGCAGCTTAAATCCCCTCGGGAACACTGAAGCTTTCTTT. It is translated as CASSLNPLGNTEAFF.

This chain connects TRBV4-1 to TRBJ2-2, with TRBD2 identical over 12 bases. Unmatched junction bases numbered 6, after V lost 3 bases and J lost 4 bases. The CDR3 totals 17 residues. Germline assignment: CDR1 MGHRA and CDR2 YSYEKL. The CDR3 coding sequence is TGCGCCAGCAGCCACACTAGCGGGGGGTTGAGCACCGGGGAGCTGTTTTTT. Protein sequence: CASSHTSGGLSTGELFF.

CDR3 sequence (DNA): TGTGCCAGCAGCCCAGGCCGGGGATCGTATGGCTACACCTTC. Its protein is CASSPGRGSYGYTF. The chain links TRBV7-2 to TRBJ1-2; D is undetermined. Germline lookup yields CDR1 SGHTA and CDR2 FQGNSA. The CDR3 sequence is 14 residues long. V lost 5 bases to trimming and J lost 5 bases, with 15 bases between them.

This rearrangement joins TRBV30 to TRBJ1-6; no reliable D call. Germline V gene sequence: CDR1 GTSNPN, CDR2 SVGIG (reference sequence). V was trimmed by 5 bases and J by 1 base, leaving 9 bases between them. The CDR3 runs 14 residues. The CDR3 sequence: CAWCPGSYNSPLHF. The CDR3 nucleotides are TGTGCCTGGTGCCCGGGGTCCTATAATTCACCCCTCCACTTT.

The chain uses TRBV30 and TRBJ2-5; 8 bases line up with TRBD2. Per germline, CDR1 GTSNPN and CDR2 SVGIG (reference sequence). Trimming removed 4 bases from V and 4 bases from J; junction bases left unmatched: 2. This CDR3 has 12 amino acids. The CDR3 sequence is CAWNGGGETQYF. CDR3 coding DNA: TGTGCCTGGAACGGGGGGGGAGAGACCCAGTACTTC.

This clone was picked up a small number of times. The chain couples TRBV11-1 to TRBJ1-6; 7 bases are a match to TRBD1. CDR3 length: 15 amino acids. V was pared by 4 bases and J by 9 bases, with 9 bases of the junction left unmatched. CDR1 is SGHAT, CDR2 FQDESV, per germline (reference sequence). CDR3 loop: CASSYGQVGVSPLHF. For the CDR3, the DNA is TGTGCCAGCAGCTACGGACAGGTTGGAGTTTCACCCCTCCACTTT.

By sample share, this clone is medium-sized. J is TRBJ2-7 and V is TRBV18; possibly TRBD1 for D (6 bases). Germline V lookup: CDR1 KGHSH, CDR2 LQKENI. V shed 0 bases and J shed 0 bases, with 6 bases lying between them. The length of the CDR3 is 14 residues. The DNA for the CDR3 is TGTGCCAGCTCACCACCGACAGGCTCCTACGAGCAGTACTTC. It codes for CASSPPTGSYEQYF.

In its sample, this clone was seen a few times. The V and J genes are TRBV28 and TRBJ2-6, with D perhaps matching TRBD1 (6 bases). Between the trimmed V and J ends, which lost 6 bases and 0 bases, there was a span of 12 bases. The CDR3 runs 16 residues. Germline V gene data show CDR1 as MDHEN and CDR2 as SYDVKM. Here the CDR3 reads CASRVSGHSGANVLTF. CDR3 DNA sequence: TGTGCCAGCAGGGTTTCGGGACACTCTGGGGCCAACGTCCTGACTTTC.

There are a few counts of this clone. The chain links TRBV5-4 to TRBJ1-4; D gene ambiguous. Trimming removed 4 bases from V and 8 bases from J, with 12 bases in between. Germline V lookup: CDR1 SGHNT, CDR2 YYREEE (reference sequence). The CDR3 totals 13 residues. CDR3 region: CASSPVGREKLFF. The DNA for the CDR3 is TGTGCCAGCAGCCCCGTGGGGAGGGAAAAACTGTTTTTT.

By sample share, this clone is medium-sized. The gene calls are TRBV19 and TRBJ2-1; 8 bases are shared with TRBD2. Germline V gives CDR1 LNHDA, CDR2 SQIVND (reference sequence). V dropped 6 bases and J dropped 4; count of bases not matched to a gene: 11. The CDR3 covers 16 residues. The CDR3 nucleotides are TGTGCCAGTAGGGCCCTTTGGACTAGCTCGTACAATGAGCAGTTCTTC. Its translation is CASRALWTSSYNEQFF.

This clone was observed a single time. The chain links TRBV29-1 to TRBJ2-5; TRBD1 agrees at 7 bases. The J segment lost 5 bases and the V segment lost 3 bases, leaving 6 bases of the junction unmatched. Germline CDR1 is SQVTM and CDR2 is ANQGSEA. The CDR3 sequence is 13 residues long. CDR3 amino acids: CSVDTGVWETQYF. CDR3 DNA sequence: TGCAGCGTTGACACAGGGGTTTGGGAGACCCAGTACTTC.

The chain recombines TRBV5-1 with TRBJ2-1; TRBD1 matches 10 bases. The V gene end was trimmed by 0 bases and the J gene end by 9 bases; junction bases not matched to a gene: 0. From germline, CDR1 is SGHRS and CDR2 YFSETQ. This CDR3 contains 13 residues. The CDR3 loop is CASSLGQGAEQFF. CDR3 sequence (DNA): TGCGCCAGCAGCTTGGGACAGGGGGCTGAGCAGTTCTTC.

By frequency in the sample, this clone is medium-sized. The V gene is TRBV6-1, the J gene TRBJ2-3; maybe TRBD1 (5 bases). The V and J ends lost 3 bases and 3 bases respectively, with 7 bases between them. This CDR3 is 13 amino acids long. Per the germline V gene, CDR1 is MNHNS and CDR2 is SASEGT. The CDR3 DNA reads as TGTGCCAGCAGTGATCCAGGGACAGATACGCAGTATTTT. The encoded protein is CASSDPGTDTQYF.

Within the sample, this clone is medium-sized. The J gene is TRBJ1-5, the V gene TRBV6-4; no clear D. Trimming pared 2 bases from V and 2 bases from J, leaving 4 bases between. There are 13 residues in the CDR3. The germline V gene has CDR1 MRHNA and CDR2 SNTAGT. The CDR3, as DNA: TGTGCCAGCAGTGACGGGGGCAATCAGCCCCAGCATTTT. Protein sequence: CASSDGGNQPQHF.

There are a few counts of this clone. The rearrangement joins TRBV11-3 to TRBJ2-7; no clear D. Trimming stripped 1 base from V and 2 bases from J, with 12 bases between. The CDR3 contains 15 residues. The germline V gene has CDR1 SGHNT and CDR2 YENEEA. In nucleotides, the CDR3 is TGTGCCAGCAGCTTAGGGCCGGGTGACCCCTACGAGCAGTACTTC. Residues: CASSLGPGDPYEQYF.

This clone counts as medium-sized. The chain couples TRBV19 to TRBJ1-1; D possibly corresponds to TRBD1 (5 bases). Germline V gives CDR1 LNHDA, CDR2 SQIVND (reference sequence). The length of the CDR3 is 14 residues. V lost 3 bases to trimming and J lost 4 bases, with 12 bases between them. This CDR3 is CASSIGGVFTEAFF. CDR3 DNA sequence: TGTGCCAGTAGTATCGGAGGGGTGTTCACTGAAGCTTTCTTT.